The 6 T cell receptor beta chains in this list originate from one sample, sequenced in a study of shared clonotypes between healthy human individuals. Naive CD8 cells comprised CD45RO-negative, CCR7-positively selected cells, excluding terminally differentiated effector memory CD45RA+ cells. Assay used: immunoSEQ multiplex PCR; TCRdb lists only in-frame clones, some missing. The table lists 750,000 to 1,000,000 clones, 80% to 95% of them singletons. Specimen: naive CD8+ T cells sorted from blood. These receptors originate from a man aged 25-40 years in good health.

The count of this clone is one. The genes are TRBV5-6 and TRBJ2-7; no definite D call. The germline V gene encodes CDR1 SGHDT and CDR2 YYEEEE. V lost 0 bases to trimming and J lost 4 bases, with 14 bases between them. The CDR3 length is 15 residues. CDR3 nucleotide sequence: TGTGCCAGCAGCTTGGATCCCTCCCCTGGGTACGAGCAGTACTTC. It is translated as CASSLDPSPGYEQYF.

This clone was detected only once. This chain connects TRBV5-6 to TRBJ2-5, with 9 bases aligning to TRBD2. The germline V gene encodes CDR1 SGHDT and CDR2 YYEEEE. V shed 0 bases, J shed 2 bases, and the junction held 5 bases outside the gene matches. This CDR3 region has 16 residues. The CDR3 DNA follows: TGTGCCAGCAGCTTGGGGGCGGGAGGGCTTCAAGAGACCCAGTACTTC. Residues: CASSLGAGGLQETQYF.

The chain has TRBV7-9 and TRBJ1-4; 8 bases fit TRBD1. V shed 3 bases, J shed 10 bases, and the junction held 10 bases outside the gene matches. This CDR3 spans 15 amino acids. Germline CDR1 and CDR2: SEHNR and FQNEAQ (reference sequence). This CDR3 is CASSFGGQGYGKLFF. As DNA, the CDR3 is TGTGCCAGCAGCTTCGGTGGACAGGGTTACGGAAAACTGTTTTTT.

This rearrangement joins TRBV5-1 to TRBJ1-1, with D unresolved. Germline CDR1 and CDR2: SGHRS and YFSETQ. This CDR3 is built from 14 residues. The V end lost 0 bases, the J end lost 0 bases, and 6 bases lay between the germline ends. Here the CDR3 reads CASSLEPLNTEAFF. In DNA, the CDR3 is TGCGCCAGCAGCTTGGAACCGCTGAACACTGAAGCTTTCTTT.

The chain uses TRBV6-6 and TRBJ1-2; D is ambiguous. The V gene lost 4 bases and the J gene lost 4 bases, with 19 bases spanning the gap. Germline loops: CDR1 MNHNY, CDR2 SVGAGI (reference sequence). This CDR3 comprises 16 residues. The CDR3 reads CASSLFANAEGYGYTF. The DNA for the CDR3 is TGTGCCAGCAGTTTGTTTGCCAACGCAGAGGGCTATGGCTACACCTTC.

V gene TRBV29-1 combines with J gene TRBJ1-2, with D perhaps TRBD1 (6 bases). Per germline, CDR1 SQVTM and CDR2 ANQGSEA. Between the trimmed V and J ends, which lost 0 bases and 13 bases, there was a span of 9 bases. There are 10 residues in the CDR3. CDR3 amino acids: CSVEDWGRTF. Written as DNA, the CDR3 is TGCAGCGTTGAAGACTGGGGGCGCACCTTC. Filled out from reference TRBV29-1 and TRBJ1-2, the complete variable domain reads SAVISQKPSRDICQRGTSLTIQCQVDSQVTMMFWYRQQPGQSLTLIATANQGSEATYESGFVIDKFPISRPNLTFSTLTVSNMSPEDSSIYLCSVEDWGRTFGSGTRLTVV.